These T cell receptor beta chains were read from a single sample in a study of cytomegalovirus exposure and HLA in healthy donors. Sequencing was performed with immunoSEQ multiplex PCR; in TCRdb, only in-frame clones are kept and a portion is missing. The repertoire has 190,000 or so clones, around 81% of them found once; the top ten carry about 9.4%. The sample consisted of PBMCs. Every receptor here comes from a woman between 50 and 59 years old in good health and CMV-seropositive. Each CDR3 is given with its conserved first and last residue. Each record gives: CDR3 DNA, CDR3 protein, V gene, D gene, clone size, J gene. D genes are given only for firm matches. A row's size may be missing; if present it is once, few, many or a size class.

cdr3_nt: TGTGCCAGCTCACAGGGGACAGGGAGCAATCAGCCCCAGCATTTT
cdr3_aa: CASSQGTGSNQPQHF
v_call: TRBV18
d_call: TRBD1
clone_size: -
j_call: TRBJ1-5

cdr3_nt: TGTGCCACCACGAACCCCCGGTCGATCGGGTTTTATGGCTACACCTTC
cdr3_aa: CATTNPRSIGFYGYTF
v_call: TRBV7-9
d_call: -
clone_size: -
j_call: TRBJ1-2

cdr3_nt: TGTGCCAGCAGTGAAGTCCCAGACTCCTACGAGCAGTACTTC
cdr3_aa: CASSEVPDSYEQYF
v_call: TRBV6-1
d_call: -
clone_size: -
j_call: TRBJ2-7

cdr3_nt: TGTGCCAGCAGCACTAGTGTGAACACTGAAGCTTTCTTT
cdr3_aa: CASSTSVNTEAFF
v_call: TRBV9
d_call: -
clone_size: -
j_call: TRBJ1-1

cdr3_nt: TGTGCCAGCTCACCATTCACTCCACAGAATACCGGGGAGCTGTTTTTT
cdr3_aa: CASSPFTPQNTGELFF
v_call: TRBV18
d_call: -
clone_size: -
j_call: TRBJ2-2

cdr3_nt: TGTGCCAGCTCTGCTAGGAGCGGGGGAGCCTACAATGAGCAGTTCTTC
cdr3_aa: CASSARSGGAYNEQFF
v_call: TRBV18
d_call: TRBD2
clone_size: few
j_call: TRBJ2-1

cdr3_nt: TGTGCCAGCACAACAGGGGCGAGGGATGAAAAACTGTTTTTT
cdr3_aa: CASTTGARDEKLFF
v_call: TRBV6-5
d_call: TRBD1
clone_size: -
j_call: TRBJ1-4

cdr3_nt: TGTGCCAGCTCTCGGGGGGGGTACCAAGAGACCCAGTACTTC
cdr3_aa: CASSRGGYQETQYF
v_call: TRBV11-1
d_call: TRBD2
clone_size: -
j_call: TRBJ2-5

cdr3_nt: TGTGCCAGCAGCTTAGCCGGGACAGGGGCAGGAAACACCATATATTTT
cdr3_aa: CASSLAGTGAGNTIYF
v_call: TRBV7-2
d_call: TRBD1
clone_size: -
j_call: TRBJ1-3

cdr3_nt: TGCGCCAGCAGGACAGGGGCTGACGAGCAGTACTTC
cdr3_aa: CASRTGADEQYF
v_call: TRBV5-1
d_call: TRBD1
clone_size: -
j_call: TRBJ2-7

cdr3_nt: TGTGCCAGCAGCCTTCCGGGACAGGGGGCGCAAGAGCAGTACTTC
cdr3_aa: CASSLPGQGAQEQYF
v_call: TRBV7-9
d_call: TRBD1
clone_size: few
j_call: TRBJ2-7

cdr3_nt: TGTGCCTGGAGTCCGGGACTAGCGGGGGGGCCGGACGAGCAGTACTTC
cdr3_aa: CAWSPGLAGGPDEQYF
v_call: TRBV30
d_call: TRBD2
clone_size: -
j_call: TRBJ2-7

cdr3_nt: TGTGCCAGTAGTATGACGGGCAAGAAGGGGGTTCAGCCCCAGCATTTT
cdr3_aa: CASSMTGKKGVQPQHF
v_call: TRBV19
d_call: -
clone_size: once
j_call: TRBJ1-5

cdr3_nt: TGTGCCAGCAGCCAAACAGGACAGAGTAATTCACCCCTCCACTTT
cdr3_aa: CASSQTGQSNSPLHF
v_call: TRBV11-1
d_call: -
clone_size: -
j_call: TRBJ1-6

cdr3_nt: TGTGCCAGCAGCGTCGTAGGACACGTTAACTACGAGCAGTACTTC
cdr3_aa: CASSVVGHVNYEQYF
v_call: TRBV7-9
d_call: -
clone_size: -
j_call: TRBJ2-7

cdr3_nt: TGTGCCAGCAGCTTAGCGGGAGGCCTGAGTGAAAAACTGTTTTTT
cdr3_aa: CASSLAGGLSEKLFF
v_call: TRBV7-9
d_call: -
clone_size: few
j_call: TRBJ1-4

cdr3_nt: TGTGCCAGCAGTCATTACCGGGACAGGGCTTCCTACGAGCAGTACTTC
cdr3_aa: CASSHYRDRASYEQYF
v_call: TRBV27
d_call: TRBD1
clone_size: -
j_call: TRBJ2-7

cdr3_nt: TGTGCCAGCAGCTTAACGGCGGAGAATGAAAAACTGTTTTTT
cdr3_aa: CASSLTAENEKLFF
v_call: TRBV7-9
d_call: -
clone_size: few
j_call: TRBJ1-4

cdr3_nt: TGTGCCAGCAGCGTAGACGGGAACACTGAAGCTTTCTTT
cdr3_aa: CASSVDGNTEAFF
v_call: TRBV9
d_call: -
clone_size: few
j_call: TRBJ1-1

cdr3_nt: TGTGCCAGCAGCTTCTCTGGCGGACACTCTGGAAACACCATATATTTT
cdr3_aa: CASSFSGGHSGNTIYF
v_call: TRBV7-9
d_call: -
clone_size: once
j_call: TRBJ1-3

cdr3_nt: TGTGCCAGCTCACCTTATTCAGGGGAAGCAACTAATGAAAAACTGTTTTTT
cdr3_aa: CASSPYSGEATNEKLFF
v_call: TRBV18
d_call: -
clone_size: -
j_call: TRBJ1-4

cdr3_nt: TGTGCCAGCAGTGAGTTCAGGGTCGCTGAAGCTTTCTTT
cdr3_aa: CASSEFRVAEAFF
v_call: TRBV6-1
d_call: -
clone_size: few
j_call: TRBJ1-1

cdr3_nt: TGTGCCAGTAGTCTGGGGGCGAGCTATGGCTACACCTTC
cdr3_aa: CASSLGASYGYTF
v_call: TRBV19
d_call: -
clone_size: -
j_call: TRBJ1-2

cdr3_nt: TGCGCCAGCAGCTTGGCGCAGGGGAACTCACCCCTCCACTTT
cdr3_aa: CASSLAQGNSPLHF
v_call: TRBV5-1
d_call: -
clone_size: few
j_call: TRBJ1-6